Shown below are 21 T cell receptor beta chains from a single sample sequenced in a study of technical replicates of blood from several donors. Here immunoSEQ multiplex PCR was the method, and the copy in TCRdb shows in-frame clones only, minus some. The sample has more than 90,000 clones, around 95% seen once; the top ten hold approximately 0.22%. Sequencing input: T cells isolated from PBMCs. Source of these receptors: a human donor in good health.

The chain has TRBV2 and TRBJ1-2; TRBD1 matches 8 bases. Unmatched junction bases numbered 9, after V lost 3 bases and J lost 3 bases. The length of the CDR3 is 16 residues. Germline CDR1 reads SNHLY; CDR2 reads FYNNEI. This chain's CDR3 is CASSDRDRTSYYGYTF. CDR3 bases: TGTGCCAGCAGTGATAGGGACAGGACGTCATACTATGGCTACACCTTC.

This CDR3 is CASRREGDQFF. The CDR3 bases are TGCGCCAGCAGGCGAGAAGGGGATCAATTCTTC. V is TRBV5-1 and J is TRBJ2-1, with a weak D call TRBD1 (5 bases). This CDR3 is built from 11 residues. V was shortened by 5 bases and J by 16 bases, with 16 bases between the two germline ends. Germline loops: CDR1 SGHRS, CDR2 YFSETQ. The whole variable domain, filled in from reference TRBV5-1 and TRBJ2-1, reads KAGVTQTPRYLIKTRGQQVTLSCSPISGHRSVSWYQQTPGQGLQFLFEYFSETQRNKGNFPGRFSGRQFSNSRSEMNVSTLELGDSALYLCASRREGDQFFGPGTRLTVL.

The V call is TRBV6-5, the J call TRBJ2-7; 10 bases line up with TRBD1. V gave up 9 bases and J gave up 4 bases; unmatched junction bases: 12. In germline, CDR1 is MNHEY, CDR2 SVGAGI. This CDR3 is 15 amino acids long. CDR3 sequence (DNA): TGTGCCAGTAGGCACCGGGACAGGGGTATTTACGAGCAGTACTTC. Translating it yields CASRHRDRGIYEQYF.

V and J are TRBV5-1 and TRBJ2-1; 8 positions agree with TRBD2. Germline assignment: CDR1 SGHRS and CDR2 YFSETQ. Unmatched junction bases numbered 6, after V lost 2 bases and J lost 5 bases. The CDR3 has 15 amino acids. CDR3: CASSFLSGGNNEQFF. The DNA of the CDR3 is TGCGCCAGCAGCTTTTTATCGGGGGGGAACAATGAGCAGTTCTTC.

This clone has a handful of counts. The chain combines TRBV6-5 with TRBJ2-7, with D possibly being TRBD1 (6 bases). The germline CDR1 and CDR2 sequences are MNHEY and SVGAGI. V was clipped by 7 bases and J by 3 bases, with 7 bases between them. CDR3 size: 11 residues. CDR3 residues: CASKTGYEQYF. The CDR3 bases are TGTGCCAGCAAGACAGGCTACGAGCAGTACTTC.

V usage is TRBV6-5 and J usage is TRBJ2-7; TRBD1 matches 7 bases. Per germline, CDR1 MNHEY and CDR2 SVGAGI. V lost 5 bases and J lost 3; bases outside the gene matches: 10. CDR3 size: 15 residues. The CDR3 DNA sequence: TGTGCCAGCAGTCCGTCCGGGACAGCGATCTACGAGCAGTACTTC. Translated: CASSPSGTAIYEQYF.

The chain recombines TRBV27 with TRBJ2-6, with a possible D match to TRBD1 (6 bases). This CDR3 is built from 18 residues. CDR1 and CDR2 from the germline V gene are MNHEY and SMNVEV (reference sequence). The ends were cut back, 5 bases at V and 0 bases at J, with 17 bases in the middle. The CDR3 here is CASSTRTGWSSGANVLTF. Here the CDR3 DNA reads TGTGCCAGCAGTACCCGAACAGGGTGGTCCTCTGGGGCCAACGTCCTGACTTTC.

This chain joins TRBV27 and TRBJ2-1; TRBD2 agrees at 11 bases. Germline CDR1 is MNHEY and CDR2 is SMNVEV (reference sequence). The CDR3 spans 15 residues. After removal of 3 bases from V and 4 bases from J, the junction contained 2 bases not matched to a gene. CDR3 protein: CASSLIAGGYNEQFF. CDR3 bases: TGTGCCAGCAGTTTGATAGCGGGGGGGTACAATGAGCAGTTCTTC.

This chain joins TRBV27 and TRBJ2-7; D remains ambiguous. V was shortened by 6 bases and J by 11 bases, with 14 bases between the two germline ends. Germline assignment: CDR1 MNHEY and CDR2 SMNVEV (reference sequence). This CDR3 is built from 11 residues. The CDR3 DNA reads as TGTGCCAGCAGGTCTAGAAGACTCGAGTACTTC. Protein sequence: CASRSRRLEYF.

This clone was found once. The genes are TRBV6-1 and TRBJ1-4; D gene ambiguous. Germline V gene lookup returns CDR1 MNHNS and CDR2 SASEGT. V was trimmed by 4 bases and J by 3 bases, leaving 12 bases between them. The CDR3 sequence is 15 residues long. The CDR3 nucleotides read TGTGCCAGCAGTGTAAGACTGGTGGCTAATGAAAAACTGTTTTTT. Its translation is CASSVRLVANEKLFF.

The J gene is TRBJ1-2, the V gene TRBV6-5; 8 bases are shared with TRBD1. The junction had 4 bases not matched to a gene; V was cut back by 6 bases and J by 4 bases. This CDR3 has 13 residues. Germline-derived CDR1 and CDR2 are MNHEY and SVGAGI. CDR3 sequence: CASRIGQGYGYTF. In nucleotides, the CDR3 is TGTGCCAGCAGGATCGGACAGGGCTATGGCTACACCTTC.

This rearrangement joins TRBV5-1 to TRBJ1-1, with TRBD1 matching over 7 bases. CDR1 SGHRS and CDR2 YFSETQ come from the germline V gene. There are 14 residues in the CDR3. Losses at the gene ends were 4 bases for V and 7 bases for J; bases not matched to a gene: 10. The CDR3 protein is CASSADRVGLEAFF. CDR3 in DNA: TGCGCCAGCAGCGCTGACAGGGTAGGGCTTGAAGCTTTCTTT.

This clone was seen once. This sequence joins TRBV15 and TRBJ2-1; TRBD2 matches at 7 bases. Germline lookup yields CDR1 LNHNV and CDR2 YYDKDF (reference sequence). CDR3 length: 14 amino acids. V lost 1 base and J lost 8; bases outside the gene matches: 5. The CDR3 spells CATSRVSRGDEQFF. The CDR3, as DNA: TGTGCCACCAGCAGAGTTTCACGGGGGGATGAGCAGTTCTTC.

CDR3 in DNA: TGCGCCAGCAGCCAGGACAGGGGACAGATCACAGATACGCAGTATTTT. Amino acids: CASSQDRGQITDTQYF. The V and J genes are TRBV5-1 and TRBJ2-3; 9 positions match TRBD1. The V segment lost 4 bases and the J segment 2 bases; nucleotides outside the gene matches: 8. Germline assignment: CDR1 SGHRS and CDR2 YFSETQ. The CDR3 is 16 amino acids.

The V call is TRBV30, the J call TRBJ1-1; D is uncertain. CDR3 size: 14 residues. Trimming shortened V by 1 base and J by 4 bases, and 13 bases separated the two germline ends. Germline CDR1 is GTSNPN and CDR2 is SVGIG (reference sequence). The CDR3 loop reads CAWSGSARGTEAFF. For the CDR3, the DNA is TGTGCCTGGAGTGGGTCAGCTCGCGGCACTGAAGCTTTCTTT. The full variable domain, with the rest looked up from reference TRBV30 and TRBJ1-1, is SQTIHQWPATLVQPVGSPLSLECTVEGTSNPNLYWYRQAAGRGLQLLFYSVGIGQISSEVPQNLSASRPQDRQFILSSKKLLLSDSGFYLCAWSGSARGTEAFFGQGTRLTVV.

This chain links TRBV4-1 with TRBJ2-7, with 8 bases fitting TRBD2. CDR1 and CDR2 from the germline V gene are MGHRA and YSYEKL. The CDR3 totals 19 residues. J lost 7 bases, V lost 0 bases, and 20 bases had no gene match. The CDR3 DNA follows: TGCGCCAGCAGCCAAGATTCTAGAGGTGCAGCGGGGGCCACGGGTGAGCAGTACTTC. Translated, it gives CASSQDSRGAAGATGEQYF.

The CDR3 loop reads CASSLTSDSGELFF. The CDR3 DNA reads TGCGCCAGCAGCTTGACTAGCGATTCCGGGGAGCTGTTTTTT. The chain has TRBV5-1 and TRBJ2-2; TRBD2 agrees at 7 bases. V was pared by 1 base and J by 6 bases, with 3 bases of the junction left unmatched. This CDR3 has 14 residues. Germline-derived CDR1 and CDR2 are SGHRS and YFSETQ.

V is TRBV28 and J is TRBJ2-2; D is unresolved. CDR1 is MDHEN, CDR2 SYDVKM, per germline. CDR3 length equals 12 residues. V lost 5 bases and J 5 bases, leaving 6 bases between the germline ends. CDR3 sequence: CASSPVTGELFF. Here the CDR3 DNA reads TGTGCCAGCAGTCCCGTGACCGGGGAGCTGTTTTTT. Together with reference TRBV28 and TRBJ2-2, the CDR3 gives the full variable domain: DVKVTQSSRYLVKRTGEKVFLECVQDMDHENMFWYRQDPGLGLRLIYFSYDVKMKEKGDIPEGYSVSREKKERFSLILESASTNQTSMYLCASSPVTGELFFGEGSRLTVL.

This rearrangement joins TRBV2 to TRBJ2-7; 9 bases are a match to TRBD1. J gave up 5 bases and V 4 bases, and 12 bases lay outside the gene matches. CDR1 is SNHLY and CDR2 is FYNNEI in the germline V gene. The CDR3 sequence is 16 residues long. Written as DNA, the CDR3 is TGTGCCAGCAGTGTACCTCCGGGACAGGGCGGCCACGAGCAGTACTTC. This gives the protein CASSVPPGQGGHEQYF.

The rearrangement links TRBV5-1 to TRBJ2-1; 12 bases are a match to TRBD2. Germline lookup yields CDR1 SGHRS and CDR2 YFSETQ. The CDR3 has 14 amino acids. The J segment lost 4 bases and the V segment lost 10 bases, leaving 6 bases of the junction unmatched. The CDR3 DNA reads TGCGCCCGACGGACTAGCGGGAAATACAATGAGCAGTTCTTC. As protein: CARRTSGKYNEQFF. Together with reference TRBV5-1 and TRBJ2-1, the CDR3 gives the full variable domain: KAGVTQTPRYLIKTRGQQVTLSCSPISGHRSVSWYQQTPGQGLQFLFEYFSETQRNKGNFPGRFSGRQFSNSRSEMNVSTLELGDSALYLCARRTSGKYNEQFFGPGTRLTVL.

The chain has TRBV30 and TRBJ1-1; tentatively, D is TRBD1 (6 bases). The V and J ends lost 5 bases and 6 bases respectively, with 25 bases between them. Germline V gene sequence: CDR1 GTSNPN, CDR2 SVGIG (reference sequence). The CDR3 consists of 16 residues. The CDR3 region is CAWLNLFGGGPAEAFF. CDR3 in DNA: TGTGCCTGGCTAAACCTCTTTGGGGGGGGGCCTGCTGAAGCTTTCTTT.